One sample yielded the 8 T cell receptor beta chains listed below, sequenced in a study of T cell responses to AZD1222 COVID-19 vaccine (dated by TCRdb to about 2021). Receptor amplification or capture employed the immunoSEQ multiplex PCR assay. TCRdb limited this immuneACCESS table to in-frame rearrangements with V and J called. A share of clones is missing; checked studies link under half to unresolved V genes, and the rest is unexplained. The sample includes 110,000 or so clones, with more than 85% observed a single time. The top ten constitute roughly 3.1% of the sample. What this sample's time point label stands for: about 28 days (+/-7) after the second vaccine dose. This specimen was peripheral blood, taken 28 days after the second AZD1222 dose. All receptors come from an adult who received the AZD1222 COVID-19 vaccine.

This chain uses TRBV11-2 with TRBJ2-7; 7 nucleotides match TRBD2. This CDR3 region has 17 residues. V shed 5 bases and J 2 bases; nucleotides not matched to a gene: 15. CDR1 is SGHAT, CDR2 FQNNGV, per germline. The CDR3 nucleotides read TGTGCCAGCAGCCGCCAGTTGGGAAGCGGGGACCCCTACGAGCAGTACTTC. Translating it yields CASSRQLGSGDPYEQYF.

This clone was found a few times. The chain recombines TRBV30 with TRBJ1-1; tentatively, D is TRBD1 (6 bases). V gave up 5 bases and J gave up 5 bases, with 15 bases separating them. CDR3 length: 13 amino acids. Germline CDR1 is GTSNPN and CDR2 is SVGIG (reference sequence). CDR3 DNA sequence: TGTGCCTGGGCGATAGGGGGGGGGACTGAAGCTTTCTTT. Encoded protein: CAWAIGGGTEAFF. The variable domain in full, with the rest retrieved from reference TRBV30 and TRBJ1-1, is SQTIHQWPATLVQPVGSPLSLECTVEGTSNPNLYWYRQAAGRGLQLLFYSVGIGQISSEVPQNLSASRPQDRQFILSSKKLLLSDSGFYLCAWAIGGGTEAFFGQGTRLTVV.

This clone appeared once. CDR3 DNA sequence: TGTGCCAGCAGCCCTCCGGGACTTAGGGTAGATACGCAGTATTTT. It encodes CASSPPGLRVDTQYF. This rearrangement joins TRBV3-1 (or the pseudogene TRBV3-2) to TRBJ2-3; TRBD2 is a possible D gene (6 bases). V shed 4 bases and J shed 5 bases, with 16 bases lying between them. The CDR3 runs 15 residues. Germline lookup yields CDR1 LGHDT and CDR2 YNNKEL (reference sequence).

The chain carries TRBV30 and TRBJ2-5; D is uncertain. Between the trimmed V and J ends, which lost 2 bases and 5 bases, there was a span of 12 bases. The CDR3 has 13 residues. From germline, CDR1 is GTSNPN and CDR2 SVGIG (reference sequence). The CDR3 spells CAWSQGPVETQYF. The CDR3 bases are TGTGCCTGGAGTCAAGGCCCTGTCGAGACCCAGTACTTC. Filled out from reference TRBV30 and TRBJ2-5, the complete variable domain reads SQTIHQWPATLVQPVGSPLSLECTVEGTSNPNLYWYRQAAGRGLQLLFYSVGIGQISSEVPQNLSASRPQDRQFILSSKKLLLSDSGFYLCAWSQGPVETQYFGPGTRLLVL.

This clone was observed a single time. V is TRBV28 and J is TRBJ1-2; the match to TRBD1 covers 7 bases. Germline V gene lookup returns CDR1 MDHEN and CDR2 SYDVKM. The junction had 8 bases not matched to a gene; V was cut back by 6 bases and J by 4 bases. There are 14 residues in the CDR3. The CDR3 DNA reads TGTGCCAGCAGCCCACTTCACAGGGGCTATGGCTACACCTTC. Its translation: CASSPLHRGYGYTF.

The CDR3, as DNA: TGTGCCAGCACCGGGACTAGCGGGGAGAGCTCCTACAATGAGCAGTTCTTC. It specifies CASTGTSGESSYNEQFF. This chain uses TRBV28 with TRBJ2-1; 13 bases align to TRBD2. The CDR3 covers 17 residues. The J segment lost 0 bases and the V segment lost 7 bases, leaving 6 bases of the junction unmatched. The germline CDR1 and CDR2 sequences are MDHEN and SYDVKM.

The V and J genes are TRBV4-3 and TRBJ2-3; no firm D call. In germline, CDR1 is LGHNA, CDR2 YSLEER. Trimming cost V 1 base and J 2 bases, with 7 bases left between them. CDR3 length: 14 residues. CDR3 amino acids: CASSQGGVTDTQYF. The CDR3 DNA reads TGCGCCAGCAGCCAAGGTGGAGTCACAGATACGCAGTATTTT.

This chain connects TRBV5-1 to TRBJ1-1, with a tentative D call TRBD1 (5 bases). Per the germline V gene, CDR1 is SGHRS and CDR2 is YFSETQ. V was pared by 0 bases and J by 8 bases, with 11 bases between. There are 13 residues in the CDR3. CDR3 sequence reads: CASSLEGRAEAFF. The CDR3 coding sequence is TGCGCCAGCAGCTTGGAAGGCAGGGCCGAAGCTTTCTTT. Full variable domain (rest looked up from reference TRBV5-1 and TRBJ1-1): KAGVTQTPRYLIKTRGQQVTLSCSPISGHRSVSWYQQTPGQGLQFLFEYFSETQRNKGNFPGRFSGRQFSNSRSEMNVSTLELGDSALYLCASSLEGRAEAFFGQGTRLTVV.